The 31 T cell receptor beta chains given below trace back to one sample, sequenced in a study of tumor and adjacent non-tumor tissue in lung cancer. Three rounds of nested PCR, following a modified ARM-PCR protocol, produced the TCRbeta library. Using its own MiXCR run on the multiplex PCR reads, TCRdb lists one record per CDR3 protein. The sample holds some 120,000 distinct CDR3 sequences, around three fifths seen once. This sample's RNA came from whole unsorted tissue. Sequencing was done on a sample of lung tumor tissue. The receptors here all came from a man aged 25-40 years with non-small cell lung cancer.

As regards this clonotype: A much bigger clone sits one base away, suggesting this may be a read error. The rearrangement links TRBV7-8 to TRBJ2-1, with D possibly matching TRBD2 (6 bases). CDR3 length: 15 residues. CDR1 and CDR2 from the germline V gene are SGHVS and FQNEAQ. The DNA of the CDR3 is TGTGCCAGCAGCCCAACTAGCTTCCTCCCCAATGGGCAGTTCTTC. This translates into CASSPTSFLPNGQFF. The complete variable domain, with remaining parts taken from reference TRBV7-8 and TRBJ2-1, reads GAGVSQSPRYKVAKRGQDVALRCDPISGHVSLFWYQQALGQGPEFLTYFQNEAQLDKSGLPSDRFFAERPEGSVSTLKIQRTQQEDSAVYLCASSPTSFLPNGQFFGPGTRLTVL.

This rearrangement joins TRBV6-1 to TRBJ2-7; either TRBD1 or TRBD2 may supply D (5 bases each). Trimming shortened V by 6 bases and J by 7 bases, and 19 bases separated the two germline ends. Germline values: CDR1 MNHNS, CDR2 SASEGT. CDR3 length: 14 amino acids. The CDR3, as DNA: TGTGCCAGCAGGAAGACGGGACGGGGCCATGAGCAGTACTTC. Translating gives CASRKTGRGHEQYF.

This clonotype was detected a few times. Germline and junction disagree at one end, which may indicate a read error. V is TRBV12-3 or TRBV12-4 and J is TRBJ2-3; 11 bases are a match to TRBD2. The length of the CDR3 is 14 residues. The CDR3, as DNA: TGTGCCAACAGGGGGACTAGCGGAACAGATACTCAGTATTTT. It is translated as CANRGTSGTDTQYF.

The rearrangement links TRBV14 to TRBJ2-2; 9 nucleotides align to TRBD1. The V gene's germline CDR1 is SGHDN and CDR2 FVKESK. This CDR3 is built from 15 residues. The V and J ends lost 4 bases and 3 bases, in that order; junction bases with no gene match: 3. In DNA form, the CDR3 reads TGTGCCAGCAGCCCCCGGGACAGGGACACCGGGGAGCTGTTTTTT. Translated, it gives CASSPRDRDTGELFF.

Notes on this clonotype: A clone one base away is much larger, so this may be a read error. The chain joins TRBV7-9 to TRBJ1-2; D is possibly TRBD1 (5 bases). This CDR3 is 13 amino acids long. Germline values: CDR1 SEHNR, CDR2 FQNEAQ (reference sequence). V lost 1 base and J lost 5, with 8 bases in between. CDR3 DNA: TGTGCCAGCAGCTTAGAGGAGGGGTATGGCTACACCTTC. Amino acids: CASSLEEGYGYTF.

Remarks on this clonotype: The CDR3 does not end in the conserved phenylalanine or tryptophan, so this is likely a read error. The chain combines TRBV28 with TRBJ2-3; 9 positions match TRBD2. CDR3 length: 16 amino acids. Germline V gives CDR1 MDHEN, CDR2 SYDVKM. The CDR3 nucleotides read TGCGCCAGCAGTTTAACCGTCGCGGGAGGGGGGCCAGGGCAGTATATT. Its translation is CASSLTVAGGGPGQYI.

Comments on this clonotype: Given the absence of the conserved phenylalanine or tryptophan at the CDR3 end, a read error is likely. V is TRBV13 and J is TRBJ2-7, with 7 bases that match TRBD1. Germline V CDR1 and CDR2: PRHDT, FYEKMQ (reference sequence). The CDR3 runs to 13 residues. The V gene end was trimmed by 5 bases and the J gene end by 6 bases; junction bases not matched to a gene: 7. The CDR3 sequence: CASSLVRQGEQYS. CDR3 nucleotide sequence: TGTGCCAGCAGCCTAGTCCGACAGGGCGAGCAGTACTCC.

Of note for this clonotype: An end of the junction does not agree with germline; a read error may underlie this. This rearrangement joins TRBV11-2 to TRBJ2-3, with D tentatively TRBD1 (6 bases). Germline CDR1 is SGHAT and CDR2 is FQNNGV. The CDR3 has 15 amino acids. CDR3 coding DNA: TGTGCCAGCAGCACCTGGGAAGGTGCAGGGGATACGCAGTGTTTT. Translation: CASSTWEGAGDTQCF.

This clonotype showed up just once. This chain connects TRBV12-5 to TRBJ1-5; D is perhaps TRBD1 (6 bases). Per germline, CDR1 LGHNT and CDR2 FRNRAP. The V end lost 1 base, the J end lost 3 bases, and 10 bases lay between the germline ends. CDR3 size: 15 residues. CDR3 sequence: CASGLGTADNQPQHF. In nucleotides, the CDR3 is TGTGCTAGTGGTTTGGGGACAGCCGACAATCAGCCCCAGCATTTT.

The gene calls are TRBV24-1 and TRBJ1-5; TRBD1 matches 10 bases. The V and J ends lost 11 bases and 5 bases, in that order; junction bases with no gene match: 11. CDR3 size: 15 residues. Germline V CDR1 and CDR2: KGHDR, SFDVKD. Here the CDR3 reads CANSARDRGDQPQHF. DNA for the CDR3: TGTGCCAACAGCGCCCGGGACAGGGGCGATCAGCCCCAGCATTTT.

For this clonotype: The junction does not match germline at one end; this may be a read error. The CDR3 region has the DNA TGCGCCAACAGCTTGGGCTCTGGGACCAACGTCCTGACTTTC. Amino acid sequence: CANSLGSGTNVLTF. The rearrangement links TRBV5-1 to TRBJ2-6; unclear D gene. Germline values: CDR1 SGHRS, CDR2 YFSETQ. The CDR3 totals 14 residues. Full variable domain (outside the CDR3, taken from reference TRBV5-1 and TRBJ2-6): KAGVTQTPRYLIKTRGQQVTLSCSPISGHRSVSWYQQTPGQGLQFLFEYFSETQRNKGNFPGRFSGRQFSNSRSEMNVSTLELGDSALYLCANSLGSGTNVLTFGAGSRLTVL.

The chain is built from TRBV6-1 and TRBJ2-1; TRBD2 aligns across 8 bases. This CDR3 region has 20 residues. Germline V gene lookup returns CDR1 MNHNS and CDR2 SASEGT. Trimming removed 2 bases from V and 3 bases from J; junction bases left unmatched: 18. DNA for the CDR3: TGTGCCAGCAGTGAAACCCCCGGGGGAGCGGGAGACTCCCTCTACAATGAGCAGTTCTTC. Amino acids: CASSETPGGAGDSLYNEQFF.

With regard to this clonotype: One end of the junction does not line up with germline, which may come from a read error. The genes are TRBV20-1 and TRBJ1-2; D remains ambiguous. This CDR3 contains 12 residues. The germline V gene has CDR1 DFQATT and CDR2 SNEGSKA (reference sequence). This chain's CDR3 is CSVRDLQYGYTF. The DNA for the CDR3 is TGCAGTGTTAGAGATCTCCAGTATGGCTACACCTTC.

In the case of this clonotype: A much larger clone lies a single base off, so this may be a read error. The rearrangement joins TRBV10-3 to TRBJ2-1, with D perhaps given as TRBD1 or TRBD2 (5 bases each). V was clipped by 2 bases and J by 8 bases, with 22 bases between them. The germline CDR1 and CDR2 sequences are ENHRY and SYGVKD. This CDR3 region has 17 residues. In DNA form, the CDR3 reads TGTGCCATCAGTGAGGCACTCAAGACGGGACCTCTGGATGAGCAGTTCTTC. Amino acids: CAISEALKTGPLDEQFF.

This clonotype was seen repeatedly, ten times or more. The chain joins TRBV20-1 to TRBJ1-1, with D unclear. The CDR3 consists of 12 residues. The ends were cut back, 0 bases at V and 5 bases at J, with 7 bases in the middle. CDR1 and CDR2 from the germline V gene are DFQATT and SNEGSKA (reference sequence). CDR3 residues: CSARDGPTEAFF. The DNA of the CDR3 is TGCAGTGCTAGAGATGGGCCTACTGAAGCTTTCTTT.

This clonotype came up many times. V and J are TRBV6-2 or TRBV6-3 and TRBJ2-7; 7 bases are a match to TRBD1. Germline CDR1 and CDR2: MNHEY and SVGEGT. CDR3 length equals 18 residues. The V and J ends lost 0 bases and 3 bases, in that order; junction bases with no gene match: 14. The CDR3 DNA reads as TGTGCCAGCAGTTACTCGTATCGACGGGGACAGATGATCTACGAGCAGTACTTC. Its protein product is CASSYSYRRGQMIYEQYF.

In its sample, this clonotype was seen once. The V gene is TRBV6-5, the J gene TRBJ1-2; D may be TRBD1 (6 bases). Germline V gives CDR1 MNHEY, CDR2 SVGAGI. The CDR3 consists of 14 residues. The DNA for the CDR3 is TGTGGCACCAGTCTTATAACAGGGAGGGATGGCTACACCTTC. This translates into CGTSLITGRDGYTF.

Concerning this clonotype itself: A read error may account for a junction end that differs from germline. V is TRBV12-3 or TRBV12-4 and J is TRBJ1-2; possibly TRBD1 for D (6 bases). The CDR3 consists of 11 residues. CDR3 sequence: CASSRGRDYSF. The CDR3 DNA is TGTGCTAGCAGTAGGGGGAGAGACTACTCCTTC.

Concerning this clonotype itself: A read error may account for a junction end that differs from germline. The chain has TRBV4-2 and TRBJ1-5; the D is unclear. The germline V gene encodes CDR1 LGHNA and CDR2 YNFKEQ. The CDR3 loop spans 16 amino acids. CDR3 residues: CAGSQDWAQRGQPQHF. The CDR3 DNA is TGTGCCGGCAGCCAAGATTGGGCACAACGGGGTCAGCCCCAGCATTTT.

This clonotype was detected many times. The rearrangement uses TRBV5-1 and TRBJ2-1, with TRBD2 matching over 10 bases. This CDR3 has 15 residues. Looked up from germline, CDR1 is SGHRS and CDR2 is YFSETQ. Trimming cost V 1 base and J 9 bases; bases outside gene matches: 7. The CDR3 nucleotides read TGCGCCAGCAGCTTGTTGCTAGCGGGAGCGGGTGAGCAGTTCTTC. As protein: CASSLLLAGAGEQFF.

Remarks on this clonotype: A read error may account for a junction end that differs from germline. The chain combines TRBV11-1 with TRBJ2-2; 7 bases are shared with TRBD1. Germline CDR1 is SGHAT and CDR2 is FQDESV (reference sequence). The CDR3 runs 15 residues. CDR3 in DNA: TGTGCCAGCAGCCCAAGCCCACAGGGGACATGGGAACTGTTTTTT. As protein: CASSPSPQGTWELFF.

This chain links TRBV7-9 with TRBJ2-7; D uncertain. CDR3 length equals 13 residues. The ends were cut back, 7 bases at V and 4 bases at J, with 14 bases in the middle. Per germline, CDR1 SEHNR and CDR2 FQNEAQ (reference sequence). CDR3 bases: TGTGCCAGCACTCGCAGTGGTCGGTACGAGCAGTACTTC. As protein: CASTRSGRYEQYF.

This clonotype was recorded at least ten times. The chain uses TRBV6-1 and TRBJ1-5, with 7 bases that match TRBD1. The germline V gene has CDR1 MNHNS and CDR2 SASEGT. This CDR3 region has 15 residues. Trimming removed 5 bases from V and 0 bases from J; junction bases left unmatched: 4. The DNA of the CDR3 is TGTGCCAGCAGTTCACGGGACAGTAGCAATCAGCCCCAGCATTTT. Amino acids: CASSSRDSSNQPQHF.

Note on this clonotype: A clone one base away is much larger, so this may be a read error. The chain employs TRBV20-1 and TRBJ2-3, with D perhaps matching TRBD2 (6 bases). The CDR3 is 15 amino acids. The germline CDR1 and CDR2 sequences are DFQATT and SNEGSKA (reference sequence). The CDR3 region has the DNA TGCAGTACTAGAGAGGGAGGAGCCCTTTCAGATACGCAGTATTTT. This codes for CSTREGGALSDTQYF.

Of note for this clonotype: The junction differs from germline at one of its ends, possibly a read error. J is TRBJ2-5 and V is TRBV6-2 or TRBV6-3; perhaps TRBD2 as D (5 bases). CDR3 length equals 12 residues. CDR1 and CDR2 (germline): MNHEY, SVGEGT. This CDR3 reads CARSRGGEIQYF. CDR3 sequence (DNA): TGTGCCAGAAGCCGGGGTGGGGAGATCCAGTACTTC.

Notes on this clonotype: A read error may be the cause here, since a much bigger clone is one base away. The conserved closing phenylalanine or tryptophan is absent in this CDR3, likely reflecting a read error. The gene calls are TRBV12-3 or TRBV12-4 and TRBJ1-2, with D perhaps TRBD1 (5 bases). V was pared by 5 bases and J by 2 bases, with 9 bases between. The CDR3 runs 13 residues. The CDR3 nucleotides are TGTGCCAGCAGTCTGACAGAGAACTATGGCTACACCTCC. Its translation is CASSLTENYGYTS.

For this clonotype: A junction boundary mismatches the germline segment, possibly from a read error. The chain carries TRBV11-2 and TRBJ1-3, with 8 positions matching TRBD1. The CDR3 contains 15 residues. The germline V gene encodes CDR1 SGHAT and CDR2 FQNNGV. The CDR3 sequence: CASSLDGTGGNTICF. As DNA, the CDR3 is TGTGCCAGCAGCTTGGATGGGACAGGAGGAAACACCATATGTTTT.

Details on this clonotype: The final CDR3 position lacks the conserved phenylalanine or tryptophan, pointing to a likely read error. The DNA is left out, because the CDR3 cannot be placed on it with certainty; the CDR3 is given as TCRdb lists it. The genes are TRBV20-1 and TRBJ2-3. 13 amino acids form the CDR3, both terminal residues included. Per germline, CDR1 DFQATT and CDR2 SNEGSKA (reference sequence). This chain's CDR3 is CNARGLSPDTRYL.

Points on this clonotype: A junction end diverges from the germline sequence, so it may reflect a read error. The chain employs TRBV20-1 and TRBJ1-5, with D unresolved. The V gene's germline CDR1 is DFQATT and CDR2 SNEGSKA (reference sequence). The CDR3 contains 14 residues. CDR3 region: CSARGQSSNQPQHF. As DNA, the CDR3 is TGCAGTGCTAGAGGGCAGTCTAGCAATCAGCCCCAGCACTTT.

On this clonotype: This may be a read error, as it is one base from a much larger clone. The genes are TRBV6-2 or TRBV6-3 and TRBJ2-7; tentatively, D is TRBD1 or TRBD2 (5 bases each). The V end was cut by 5 bases, the J end by 3 bases, with 14 bases between. Looked up from germline, CDR1 is MNHEY and CDR2 is SVGEGT. The CDR3 consists of 14 residues. The CDR3 loop reads CASSAPRDVYEQYF. CDR3 nucleotides: TGTGCCAGCAGTGCCCCCCGGGACGTCTACGAGCAGTACTTC.

About this clonotype: The junction shows a germline mismatch at one end, possibly a read error. The chain links TRBV4-2 to TRBJ2-3; 7 bases align to TRBD1. Looked up from germline, CDR1 is LGHNA and CDR2 is YNFKEQ. The CDR3 sequence is 16 residues long. CDR3 DNA sequence: TGTGCCAGCAGCTCAACAGGGGTGGTGGACACATATACGCAGTATTTC. Encoded protein: CASSSTGVVDTYTQYF.